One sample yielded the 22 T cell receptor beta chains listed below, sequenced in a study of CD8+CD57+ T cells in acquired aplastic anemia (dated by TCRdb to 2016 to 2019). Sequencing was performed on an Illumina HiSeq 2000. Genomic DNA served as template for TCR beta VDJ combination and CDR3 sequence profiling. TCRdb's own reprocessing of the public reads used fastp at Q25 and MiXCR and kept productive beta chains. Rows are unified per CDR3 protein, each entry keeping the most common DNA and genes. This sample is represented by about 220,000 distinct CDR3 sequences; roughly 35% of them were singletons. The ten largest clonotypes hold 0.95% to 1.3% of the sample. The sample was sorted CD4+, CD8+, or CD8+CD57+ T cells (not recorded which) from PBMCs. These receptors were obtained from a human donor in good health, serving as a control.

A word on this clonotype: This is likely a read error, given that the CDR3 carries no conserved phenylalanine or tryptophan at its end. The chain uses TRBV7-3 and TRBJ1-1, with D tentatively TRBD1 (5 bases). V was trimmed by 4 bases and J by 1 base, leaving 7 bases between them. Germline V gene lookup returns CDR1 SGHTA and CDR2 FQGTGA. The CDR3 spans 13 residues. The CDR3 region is CASSSDRNTEAFS. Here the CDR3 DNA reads TGTGCCAGCAGCTCCGACAGGAACACTGAAGCTTTCTCT.

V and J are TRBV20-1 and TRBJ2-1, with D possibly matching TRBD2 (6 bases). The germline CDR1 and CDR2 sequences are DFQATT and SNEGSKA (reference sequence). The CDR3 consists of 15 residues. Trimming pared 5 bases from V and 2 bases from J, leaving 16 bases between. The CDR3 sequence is CSAPNSGIAYNEQFF. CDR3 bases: TGCAGTGCTCCTAATAGCGGAATAGCCTACAATGAGCAGTTCTTC.

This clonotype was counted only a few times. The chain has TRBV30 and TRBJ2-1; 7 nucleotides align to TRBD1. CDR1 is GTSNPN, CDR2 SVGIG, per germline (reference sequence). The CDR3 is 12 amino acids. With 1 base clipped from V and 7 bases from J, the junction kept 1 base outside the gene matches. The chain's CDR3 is CAWSATGNEQFF. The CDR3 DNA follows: TGTGCCTGGAGTGCGACAGGGAATGAGCAGTTCTTC.

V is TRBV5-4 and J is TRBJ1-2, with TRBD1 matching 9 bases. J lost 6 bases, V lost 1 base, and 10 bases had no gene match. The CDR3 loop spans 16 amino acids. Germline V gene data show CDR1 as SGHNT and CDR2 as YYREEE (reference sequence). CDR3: CASSLFAGGQGDGYTF. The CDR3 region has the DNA TGTGCCAGCAGCTTGTTCGCGGGGGGACAGGGCGATGGCTACACCTTC. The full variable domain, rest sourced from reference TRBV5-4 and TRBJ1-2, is ETGVTQSPTHLIKTRGQQVTLRCSSQSGHNTVSWYQQALGQGPQFIFQYYREEENGRGNFPPRFSGLQFPNYSSELNVNALELDDSALYLCASSLFAGGQGDGYTFGSGTRLTVV.

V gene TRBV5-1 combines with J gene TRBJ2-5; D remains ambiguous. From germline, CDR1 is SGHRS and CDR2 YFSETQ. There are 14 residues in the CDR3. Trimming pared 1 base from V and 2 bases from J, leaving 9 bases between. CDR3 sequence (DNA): TGCGCCAGCAGCTTGCTTGGGGTACAAGAGACCCAGTACTTC. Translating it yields CASSLLGVQETQYF.

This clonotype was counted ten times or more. CDR3 sequence: CAIGGQGAFGNQPQHF. CDR3 coding DNA: TGTGCCATCGGAGGACAGGGGGCTTTTGGCAATCAGCCCCAGCATTTT. The chain uses TRBV10-3 and TRBJ1-5; 11 bases fit TRBD1. Germline-derived CDR1 and CDR2 are ENHRY and SYGVKD. V shed 8 bases, J shed 2 bases, and the junction held 8 bases outside the gene matches. The CDR3 is 16 amino acids.

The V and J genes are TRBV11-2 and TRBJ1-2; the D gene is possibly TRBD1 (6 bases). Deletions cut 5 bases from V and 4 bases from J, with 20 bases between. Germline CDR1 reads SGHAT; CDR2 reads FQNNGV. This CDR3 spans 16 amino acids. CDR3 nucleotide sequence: TGTGCCAGCAGCCCACCCGTAATGGACAGTTCCTATGGCTACACCTTC. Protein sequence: CASSPPVMDSSYGYTF.

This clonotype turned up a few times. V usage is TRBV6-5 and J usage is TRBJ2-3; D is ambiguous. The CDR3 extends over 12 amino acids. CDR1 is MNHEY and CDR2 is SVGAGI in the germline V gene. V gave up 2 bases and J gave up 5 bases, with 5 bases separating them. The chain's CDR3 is CASSYAEDTQYF. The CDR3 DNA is TGTGCCAGCAGTTACGCGGAAGATACGCAGTATTTT.

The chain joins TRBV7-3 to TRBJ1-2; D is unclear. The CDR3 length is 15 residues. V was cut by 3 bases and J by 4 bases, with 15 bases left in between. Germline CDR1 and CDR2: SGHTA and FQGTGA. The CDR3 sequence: CASSLRPEPLYGYTF. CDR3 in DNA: TGTGCCAGCAGCTTGAGACCTGAGCCTCTCTATGGCTACACCTTC.

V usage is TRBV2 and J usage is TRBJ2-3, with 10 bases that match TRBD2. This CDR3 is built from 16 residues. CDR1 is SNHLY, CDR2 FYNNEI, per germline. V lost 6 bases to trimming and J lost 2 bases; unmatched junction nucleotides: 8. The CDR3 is CASSTGLAALTDTQYF. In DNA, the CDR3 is TGTGCCAGCAGCACCGGACTAGCGGCACTCACAGATACGCAGTATTTT.

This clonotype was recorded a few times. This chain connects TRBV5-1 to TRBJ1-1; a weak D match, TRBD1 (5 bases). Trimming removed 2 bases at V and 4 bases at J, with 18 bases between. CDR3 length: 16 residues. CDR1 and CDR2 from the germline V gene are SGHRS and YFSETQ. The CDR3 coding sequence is TGCGCCAGCAGCTTATTAGGGCAGGGCATCAGCACTGAAGCTTTCTTT. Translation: CASSLLGQGISTEAFF.

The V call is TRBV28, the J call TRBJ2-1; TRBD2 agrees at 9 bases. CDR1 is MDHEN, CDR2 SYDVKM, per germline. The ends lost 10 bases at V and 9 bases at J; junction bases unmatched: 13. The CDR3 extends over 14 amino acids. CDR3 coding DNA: TGTGCCACCTCTTCGATAGCGGGAGTCTCTGAGCAGTTCTTC. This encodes CATSSIAGVSEQFF. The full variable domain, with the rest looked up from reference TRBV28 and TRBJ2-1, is DVKVTQSSRYLVKRTGEKVFLECVQDMDHENMFWYRQDPGLGLRLIYFSYDVKMKEKGDIPEGYSVSREKKERFSLILESASTNQTSMYLCATSSIAGVSEQFFGPGTRLTVL.

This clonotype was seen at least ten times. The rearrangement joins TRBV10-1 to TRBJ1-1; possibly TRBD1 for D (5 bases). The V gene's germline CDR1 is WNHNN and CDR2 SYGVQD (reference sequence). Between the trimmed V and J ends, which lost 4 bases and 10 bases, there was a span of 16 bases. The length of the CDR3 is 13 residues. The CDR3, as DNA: TGCGCCAGCAGTGGGGGGACGATGGGGAGAGCTTTCTTT. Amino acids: CASSGGTMGRAFF.

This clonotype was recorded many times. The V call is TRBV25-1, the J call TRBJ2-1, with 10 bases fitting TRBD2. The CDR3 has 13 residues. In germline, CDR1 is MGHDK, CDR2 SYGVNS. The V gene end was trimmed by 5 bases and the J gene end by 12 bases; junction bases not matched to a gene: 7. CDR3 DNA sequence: TGTGCCAGCAGTCCTAGCGGGGGATCCCTGCAGTTCTTC. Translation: CASSPSGGSLQFF.

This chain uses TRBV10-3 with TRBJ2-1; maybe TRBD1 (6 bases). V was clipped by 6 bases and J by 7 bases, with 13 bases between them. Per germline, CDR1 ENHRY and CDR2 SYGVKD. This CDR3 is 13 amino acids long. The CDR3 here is CAISATGRNEQFF. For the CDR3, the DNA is TGTGCCATCAGCGCTACAGGGCGGAATGAGCAGTTCTTC.

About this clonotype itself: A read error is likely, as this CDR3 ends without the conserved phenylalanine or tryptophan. CDR3 region: CASSPVGGSYNSPLHL. The CDR3 DNA is TGTGCCAGCAGCCCTGTCGGGGGCTCCTATAATTCACCCCTCCACCTT. This chain connects TRBV9 to TRBJ1-6; a possible D gene is TRBD1 (5 bases). The CDR3 extends over 16 amino acids. Trimming stripped 4 bases from V and 0 bases from J, with 11 bases between. The germline V gene encodes CDR1 SGDLS and CDR2 YYNGEE.

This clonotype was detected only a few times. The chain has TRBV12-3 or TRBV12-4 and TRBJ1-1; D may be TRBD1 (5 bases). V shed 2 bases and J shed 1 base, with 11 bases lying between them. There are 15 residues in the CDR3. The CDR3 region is CASSLYGAGNTEAFF. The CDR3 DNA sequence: TGTGCCAGCAGTTTATACGGGGCGGGGAACACTGAAGCTTTCTTT.

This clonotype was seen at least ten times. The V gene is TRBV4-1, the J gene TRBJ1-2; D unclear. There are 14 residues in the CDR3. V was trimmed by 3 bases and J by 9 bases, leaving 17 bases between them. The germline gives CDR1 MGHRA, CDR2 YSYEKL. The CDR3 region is CASSHLVTATRYTF. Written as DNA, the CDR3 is TGCGCCAGCAGCCACTTGGTTACAGCAACACGCTACACCTTC.

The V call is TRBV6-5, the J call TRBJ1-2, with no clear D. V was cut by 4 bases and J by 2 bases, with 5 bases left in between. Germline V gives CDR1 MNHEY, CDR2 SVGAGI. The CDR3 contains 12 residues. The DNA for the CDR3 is TGTGCCAGCAGTTCTCAAAACTATGGCTACACCTTC. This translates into CASSSQNYGYTF.

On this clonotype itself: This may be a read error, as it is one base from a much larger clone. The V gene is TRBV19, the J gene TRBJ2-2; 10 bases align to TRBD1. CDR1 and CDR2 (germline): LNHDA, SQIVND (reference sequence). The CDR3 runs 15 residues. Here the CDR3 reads CASSIGDRGSGELSF. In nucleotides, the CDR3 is TGTGCCAGTAGTATAGGGGACAGGGGCTCCGGGGAGCTGTCTTTT. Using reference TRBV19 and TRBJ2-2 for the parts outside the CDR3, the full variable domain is DGGITQSPKYLFRKEGQNVTLSCEQNLNHDAMYWYRQDPGQGLRLIYYSQIVNDFQKGDIAEGYSVSREKKESFPLTVTSAQKNPTAFYLCASSIGDRGSGELSFGEGSRLTVL.

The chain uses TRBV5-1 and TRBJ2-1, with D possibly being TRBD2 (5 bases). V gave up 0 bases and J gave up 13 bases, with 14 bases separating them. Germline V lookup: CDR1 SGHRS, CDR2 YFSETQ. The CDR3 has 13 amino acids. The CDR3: CASSLGRGFSQFF. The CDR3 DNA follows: TGCGCCAGCAGCTTGGGCCGGGGTTTTTCCCAGTTCTTC. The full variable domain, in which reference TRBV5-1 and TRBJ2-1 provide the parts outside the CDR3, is KAGVTQTPRYLIKTRGQQVTLSCSPISGHRSVSWYQQTPGQGLQFLFEYFSETQRNKGNFPGRFSGRQFSNSRSEMNVSTLELGDSALYLCASSLGRGFSQFFGPGTRLTVL.

The CDR3 protein is CATDRDRVGYGYTF. The CDR3 nucleotides read TGTGCCACTGACCGGGACAGGGTGGGCTATGGCTACACCTTC. The chain carries TRBV15 and TRBJ1-2; 9 bases agree with TRBD1. CDR1 LNHNV and CDR2 YYDKDF come from the germline V gene (reference sequence). The CDR3 spans 14 residues. The junction had 9 bases not matched to a gene; V was cut back by 9 bases and J by 4 bases.